The present T cell receptor beta chain was sequenced within a study of STAT3 mutations in large granular lymphocyte leukemia. Notes on this clone: Its antigen is undetermined.

Study results and limitations: At least one immunodominant TCR beta clonotype appeared in every T-cell large granular lymphocyte leukemia patient.

Profiled with immunoSEQ multiplex PCR; TCRdb holds only in-frame clones, not every one. The sample has approximately 10,000 clones, about three quarters seen once. This CDR3 has 14 amino acids. V dropped 0 bases and J dropped 7 bases, with 16 bases sitting between them. The germline gives CDR1 GTSNPN, CDR2 SVGIG (reference sequence). Sequencing was done on a sample of peripheral blood mononuclear cells. The receptor was derived from a man between 60 and 70 years old with T-cell large granular lymphocyte leukemia. Some clones in this sample may be carry-over from other donors' samples. The chain carries TRBV30 and TRBJ2-7; perhaps TRBD2 as D (6 bases). The DNA of the CDR3 is TGTGCCTGGAGTGTAACAGGAGGGGTAGGAGAGCAGTACTTC. Translating gives CAWSVTGGVGEQYF.